The 18 T cell receptor beta chains below come from one sample, sequenced in a study of T cells after yellow fever vaccination. TCRdb re-called the 5' RACE reads through MiXCR, storing one row per CDR3 protein. This repertoire shows 500,000 to 650,000 distinct CDR3 sequences, around a sixth found once; its top ten account for around a sixth. The sequencing used PBMCs, collected about 5 days after the first yellow fever vaccination. The receptors derive from a man between 18 and 35 years old who received the YFV17D yellow fever vaccine.

This chain connects TRBV10-3 to TRBJ1-1; 7 nucleotides match TRBD1. Germline V gene lookup returns CDR1 ENHRY and CDR2 SYGVKD. V shed 8 bases, J shed 1 base, and the junction held 10 bases outside the gene matches. This CDR3 has 15 amino acids. CDR3 DNA sequence: TGTGCCATCCTCGTCAGAGGGGGCCAGAACACTGAAGCTTTCTTT. It yields the protein CAILVRGGQNTEAFF.

This clonotype has a handful of counts. The chain recombines TRBV7-2 with TRBJ2-3; 9 nucleotides agree with TRBD2. Germline V gene sequence: CDR1 SGHTA, CDR2 FQGNSA. The CDR3 is made up of 16 amino acids. Trimming removed 1 base from V and 1 base from J; junction bases left unmatched: 3. The CDR3: CASSLGGGGGTDTQYF. The CDR3 bases are TGTGCCAGCAGCTTAGGAGGCGGGGGGGGCACAGATACGCAGTATTTT.

The genes are TRBV6-5 and TRBJ1-4; unclear D gene. Germline V gene data show CDR1 as MNHEY and CDR2 as SVGAGI. Deletions cut 0 bases from V and 5 bases from J, with 13 bases between. This CDR3 comprises 16 residues. The CDR3 coding sequence is TGTGCCAGCAGTTACTCGTGGCCTGTACTAAATGAAAAACTGTTTTTT. Translated: CASSYSWPVLNEKLFF.

This clonotype was found many times. The genes are TRBV10-3 and TRBJ1-3; 7 bases fit TRBD1. The ends lost 10 bases at V and 1 base at J; junction bases unmatched: 7. The CDR3 is made up of 14 amino acids. Germline lookup yields CDR1 ENHRY and CDR2 SYGVKD. The DNA of the CDR3 is TGTGCCACCCGGGACAGCAATTCTGGAAACACCATATATTTT. Its protein product is CATRDSNSGNTIYF.

V is TRBV11-3 and J is TRBJ2-2; 7 positions match TRBD2. V was clipped by 5 bases and J by 1 base; unmatched bases: 4. Germline CDR1 is SGHNT and CDR2 is YENEEA. The CDR3 totals 15 residues. CDR3 residues: CASSPRGENTGELFF. The CDR3 nucleotides are TGTGCCAGCAGCCCCCGGGGGGAGAACACCGGGGAGCTGTTTTTT.

V and J are TRBV18 and TRBJ1-2; D is possibly TRBD1 (6 bases). The germline gives CDR1 KGHSH, CDR2 LQKENI. There are 14 residues in the CDR3. Trimming shortened V by 3 bases and J by 10 bases, and 18 bases separated the two germline ends. The CDR3 DNA reads TGTGCCAGCTCACCCACCCTCCTGGGACATCTCTACACCTTC. Protein sequence: CASSPTLLGHLYTF.

The chain couples TRBV21-1 to TRBJ2-7; TRBD2 is the table's D call and was not checked against the DNA. TRBV21-1 corresponds to a pseudogene. CDR3 size: 14 residues. In nucleotides, the CDR3 is TGTGCCAGCACTCCTCAGGCGGGATCCCACGAGCAGTACGTC. It codes for CASTPQAGSHEQYV.

J is TRBJ1-5 and V is TRBV30; no firm D call. V lost 1 base to trimming and J lost 4 bases, with 5 bases between them. This CDR3 region has 12 residues. CDR1 and CDR2 (germline): GTSNPN, SVGIG (reference sequence). For the CDR3, the DNA is TGTGCCTGGAGTGGGGTTAATCAGCCCCAGCATTTT. Protein sequence: CAWSGVNQPQHF. The full variable domain, in which reference TRBV30 and TRBJ1-5 provide the parts outside the CDR3, is SQTIHQWPATLVQPVGSPLSLECTVEGTSNPNLYWYRQAAGRGLQLLFYSVGIGQISSEVPQNLSASRPQDRQFILSSKKLLLSDSGFYLCAWSGVNQPQHFGDGTRLSIL.

The chain employs TRBV7-2 and TRBJ2-1, with 10 bases matching TRBD2. V was pared by 0 bases and J by 4 bases, with 6 bases of the junction left unmatched. Germline lookup yields CDR1 SGHTA and CDR2 FQGNSA. This CDR3 region has 17 residues. In nucleotides, the CDR3 is TGTGCCAGCAGCTTAGCGGGTAGCGGGGGGACTTACAATGAGCAGTTCTTC. This sequence encodes CASSLAGSGGTYNEQFF.

On this clonotype itself: The CDR3 does not end in the conserved phenylalanine or tryptophan, so this is likely a read error. In DNA form, the CDR3 reads TGTGCATCATGGGGGCCGGGCACCGGGGAGCTGTTTTCT. Amino acid sequence: CASWGPGTGELFS. The chain links TRBV7-3 to TRBJ2-2, with a weak D call TRBD1 (6 bases). Germline lookup yields CDR1 SGHTA and CDR2 FQGTGA. This CDR3 has 13 residues.

The V gene is TRBV7-9, the J gene TRBJ1-1; TRBD1 matches 8 bases. The CDR3 length is 15 residues. Trimming removed 5 bases from V and 4 bases from J; junction bases left unmatched: 9. Germline loops: CDR1 SEHNR, CDR2 FQNEAQ (reference sequence). CDR3 sequence (DNA): TGTGCCAGCAGCCTAATAACAGGGGGAAGCACTGAAGCTTTCTTT. This translates into CASSLITGGSTEAFF.

At least ten counts were recorded for this clonotype. The J gene is TRBJ1-2, the V gene TRBV5-1; TRBD1 aligns across 7 bases. Germline V gene sequence: CDR1 SGHRS, CDR2 YFSETQ. This CDR3 is built from 14 residues. V gave up 4 bases and J gave up 8 bases; unmatched junction bases: 11. DNA of the CDR3: TGCGCCAGCAGCGGGGGGACAGTCGACGGCGGCTACACCTTC. Its protein product is CASSGGTVDGGYTF.

This clonotype was seen only once. The rearrangement links TRBV5-1 to TRBJ2-3; TRBD1 matches 7 bases. Trimming at V came to 0 bases and at J to 2 bases, leaving 3 bases not matched to a gene. CDR3 size: 15 residues. The V gene's germline CDR1 is SGHRS and CDR2 YFSETQ. CDR3 residues: CASSLEGQTTDTQYF. CDR3 DNA sequence: TGCGCCAGCAGCTTGGAGGGACAGACCACAGATACGCAGTATTTT.

In this sample, this clonotype turned up a few times. The chain couples TRBV5-1 to TRBJ2-7, with 8 bases identical to TRBD1. The CDR3 is 16 residues long. J lost 2 bases, V lost 0 bases, and 7 bases had no gene match. CDR1 is SGHRS, CDR2 YFSETQ, per germline. The CDR3: CASSLAGGQAPYEQYF. The CDR3 DNA follows: TGCGCCAGCAGCTTGGCCGGGGGACAGGCCCCCTACGAGCAGTACTTC.

This clonotype was observed a handful of times. This chain joins TRBV5-5 and TRBJ2-3, with TRBD2 as a possible D gene (7 bases). In germline, CDR1 is SGHKS, CDR2 YYEKEE (reference sequence). The CDR3 runs to 15 residues. Between the trimmed V and J ends, which lost 7 bases and 2 bases, there was a span of 17 bases. CDR3 DNA sequence: TGTGCCAGCCTCCTCGGTCGGGGGGCCACAGATACGCAGTATTTT. Translating it yields CASLLGRGATDTQYF.

This clonotype occurred a few times. The chain joins TRBV6-2 or TRBV6-3 to TRBJ2-1; D is unclear. Germline lookup yields CDR1 MNHEY and CDR2 SVGEGT. V lost 8 bases and J 4 bases, leaving 6 bases between the germline ends. This CDR3 is built from 11 residues. The CDR3 sequence is CASWGYNEQFF. DNA of the CDR3: TGTGCCAGCTGGGGTTACAATGAGCAGTTCTTC.

This clonotype was counted ten times or more. The V and J genes are TRBV7-2 and TRBJ1-1; no clear D gene. V dropped 4 bases and J dropped 2 bases, with 11 bases sitting between them. The CDR3 is 14 residues long. Germline CDR1 SGHTA, CDR2 FQGNSA. The CDR3 DNA follows: TGTGCCAGCAGCTCAGACGCGCTTAACACTGAAGCTTTCTTT. Residues: CASSSDALNTEAFF.

The chain combines TRBV6-1 with TRBJ2-6; TRBD1 agrees at 7 bases. Germline-derived CDR1 and CDR2 are MNHNS and SASEGT. With 10 bases clipped from V and 1 base from J, the junction kept 1 base outside the gene matches. CDR3 length: 13 amino acids. This CDR3 reads CANRGSGANVLTF. CDR3 coding DNA: TGTGCCAACAGGGGTTCTGGGGCCAACGTCCTGACTTTC.